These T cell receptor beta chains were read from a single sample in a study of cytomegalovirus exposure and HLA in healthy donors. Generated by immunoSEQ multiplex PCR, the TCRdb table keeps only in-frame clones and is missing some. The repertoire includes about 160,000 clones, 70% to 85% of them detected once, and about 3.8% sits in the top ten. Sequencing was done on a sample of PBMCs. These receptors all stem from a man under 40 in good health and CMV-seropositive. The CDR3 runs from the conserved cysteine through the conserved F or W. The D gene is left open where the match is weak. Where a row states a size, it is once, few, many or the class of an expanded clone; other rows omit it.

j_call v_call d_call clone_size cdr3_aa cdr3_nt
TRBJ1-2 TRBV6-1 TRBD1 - CASSERDRLHGYTF TGTGCCAGCAGTGAAAGGGACAGACTCCATGGCTACACCTTC
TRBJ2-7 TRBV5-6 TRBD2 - CASRHTSGPSYEQYF TGTGCCAGCAGACACACTAGCGGGCCCTCCTACGAGCAGTACTTC
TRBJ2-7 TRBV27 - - CASSLRPGNPYEQYF TGTGCCAGCAGTTTACGGCCCGGGAACCCCTACGAGCAGTACTTC
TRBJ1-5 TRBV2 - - CASREFSNQPQHF TGTGCCAGCAGGGAGTTTAGCAATCAGCCCCAGCATTTT
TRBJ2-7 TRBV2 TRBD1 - CASNSGQGHYEQYF TGTGCCAGCAACTCGGGACAGGGGCACTACGAGCAGTACTTC
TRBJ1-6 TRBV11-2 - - CASSLVSLNSYNSPLHF TGTGCCAGCAGCTTAGTTTCTCTAAACTCCTATAATTCACCCCTCCACTTT
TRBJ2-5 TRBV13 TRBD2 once CASSLFWRGGRETQYF TGTGCCAGCAGCTTATTCTGGCGGGGGGGCCGAGAGACCCAGTACTTC
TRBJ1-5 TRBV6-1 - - CASSRAGDFNQPQHF TGTGCCAGCAGCCGAGCGGGGGATTTCAATCAGCCCCAGCATTTT
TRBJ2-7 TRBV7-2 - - CASSLPGHIYEQYF TGTGCCAGCAGCTTACCGGGACATATCTACGAGCAGTACTTC
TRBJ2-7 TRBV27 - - CASSPREGYEQYF TGTGCCAGCAGCCCCCGTGAGGGCTACGAGCAGTACTTC
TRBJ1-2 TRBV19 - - CASSAAGGNYGYTF TGTGCCAGTAGTGCCGCAGGTGGTAACTATGGCTACACCTTC
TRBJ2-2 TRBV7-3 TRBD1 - CASSPGTDNTGELFF TGTGCCAGCAGCCCAGGGACAGATAACACCGGGGAGCTGTTTTTT
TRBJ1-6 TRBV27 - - CASSYYNSPLHF TGTGCCAGCAGCTACTATAATTCACCCCTCCACTTT
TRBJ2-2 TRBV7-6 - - CASSLGSGDGELFF TGTGCCAGCAGCTTAGGTAGCGGCGACGGGGAGCTGTTTTTT
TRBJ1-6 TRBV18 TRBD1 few CASSPPINRGGYNSPLHF TGTGCCAGCTCACCACCGATAAACAGGGGCGGCTATAATTCACCCCTCCACTTT
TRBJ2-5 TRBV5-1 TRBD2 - CASSPASGNPQETQYF TGCGCCAGCAGCCCAGCTAGCGGGAACCCCCAAGAGACCCAGTACTTC
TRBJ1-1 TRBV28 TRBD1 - CASRWDRATEAFF TGTGCCAGCAGATGGGACAGGGCAACTGAAGCTTTCTTT
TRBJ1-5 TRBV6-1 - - CASSDRDFNQPQHF TGTGCCAGCAGTGACCGGGACTTCAACCAGCCCCAGCATTTT
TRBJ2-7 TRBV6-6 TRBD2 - CASRLAGEFYEQYF TGTGCCAGCAGACTAGCGGGGGAATTTTACGAGCAGTACTTC
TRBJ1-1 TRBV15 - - CATSQDKNTEAFF TGTGCCACCAGCCAGGACAAGAACACTGAAGCTTTCTTT
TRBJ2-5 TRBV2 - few CASSAMGGAGETQYF TGTGCCAGCAGTGCCATGGGGGGGGCCGGAGAGACCCAGTACTTC
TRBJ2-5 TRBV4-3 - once CASSQVIGRGKETQYF TGCGCCAGCAGCCAAGTCATCGGCAGGGGAAAAGAGACCCAGTACTTC
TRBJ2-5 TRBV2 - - CASRGIPRSETQYF TGTGCCAGCAGGGGTATACCCCGGAGTGAGACCCAGTACTTC
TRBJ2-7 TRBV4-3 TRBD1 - CASSLTHRGEQYF TGCGCCAGCAGCTTAACACACAGGGGAGAGCAGTACTTC
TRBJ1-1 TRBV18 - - CASSRDRKENTEAFF TGTGCCAGCTCACGAGACAGGAAAGAGAACACTGAAGCTTTCTTT
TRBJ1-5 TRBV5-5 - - CASSLEGASNQPQHF TGTGCCAGCAGCTTGGAAGGGGCGAGCAATCAGCCCCAGCATTTT
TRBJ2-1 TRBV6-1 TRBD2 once CASSEDRRLAGREQFF TGTGCCAGCAGTGAGGACCGGCGACTAGCGGGGCGGGAGCAGTTCTTC
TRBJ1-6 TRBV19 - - CASSIGAGARNSPLHF TGTGCCAGTAGTATAGGAGCAGGGGCGAGGAATTCACCCCTCCACTTT
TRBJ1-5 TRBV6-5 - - CASSYSSGNQPQHF TGTGCCAGCAGTTACTCCTCGGGAAATCAGCCCCAGCATTTT
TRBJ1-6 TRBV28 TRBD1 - CASSRSDRDNSPLHF TGTGCCAGCAGCCGATCCGACAGGGACAATTCACCCCTCCACTTT
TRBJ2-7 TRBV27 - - CASSIGGSYEQYF TGTGCCAGCAGTATAGGGGGCTCCTACGAGCAGTACTTC
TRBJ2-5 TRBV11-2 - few CASSLDLETQYF TGTGCCAGCAGCTTAGATCTCGAGACCCAGTACTTC
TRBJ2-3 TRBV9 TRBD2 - CASSREVAGVRYF TGTGCCAGCAGCCGGGAGGTAGCGGGGGTACGGTATTTT
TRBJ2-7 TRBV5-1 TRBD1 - CASSLGQGGNEQYF TGCGCCAGCAGCTTGGGACAGGGTGGGAACGAGCAGTACTTC
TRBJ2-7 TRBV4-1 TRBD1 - CASSSRDRDYEQYF TGCGCCAGCAGCTCCCGGGACAGGGACTACGAGCAGTACTTC
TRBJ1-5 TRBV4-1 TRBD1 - CASSQILQGLGQPQHF TGCGCCAGCAGCCAAATCTTACAGGGGTTGGGGCAGCCCCAGCATTTT
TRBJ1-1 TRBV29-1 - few CSATGLNTEAFF TGCAGCGCTACGGGGTTGAACACTGAAGCTTTCTTT